One and the same sample provided the 6 T cell receptor beta chains below, sequenced in a study of T cells in Graves' hyperthyroidism and ophthalmopathy. It was RNA transcripts that yielded the amplified TCR beta CDR3 regions. TCR CDR3 underwent first-round RT-PCR with the HTBI primer set. TCRdb reanalysed the multiplex PCR reads using MiXCR and keeps one entry per CDR3 protein. The table shows some 510,000 distinct CDR3 sequences, with more than 45% occurring only once. The sequencing sample was made of peripheral blood or thyroid tissue (not recorded which). These receptors came from a woman aged 18 to 35 with Graves' hyperthyroidism.

V usage is TRBV14 and J usage is TRBJ2-2; D unclear. Per the germline V gene, CDR1 is SGHDN and CDR2 is FVKESK. V was trimmed by 1 base and J by 6 bases, leaving 3 bases between them. CDR3 length equals 12 residues. The CDR3 protein is CASSQAPGELFF. CDR3 DNA sequence: TGTGCCAGCAGCCAAGCCCCCGGGGAGCTGTTTTTT.

With respect to this clonotype: This could be a read error, since a much larger clone is one nucleotide away. The chain recombines TRBV2 with TRBJ1-6; 9 bases are shared with TRBD1. Losses at the gene ends were 4 bases for V and 9 bases for J; bases not matched to a gene: 4. Germline lookup yields CDR1 SNHLY and CDR2 FYNNEI. The CDR3 covers 14 residues. CDR3 amino acids: CASSATGGSSPLHF. CDR3 bases: TGTGCCAGCAGTGCCACAGGGGGCAGTTCACCCCTCCACTTT. Supplemented by reference TRBV2 and TRBJ1-6, the full variable domain reads EPEVTQTPSHQVTQMGQEVILRCVPISNHLYFYWYRQILGQKVEFLVSFYNNEISEKSEIFDDQFSVERPDGSNFTLKIRSTKLEDSAMYFCASSATGGSSPLHFGNGTRLTVT.

This clonotype has ten or more counts. Written as DNA, the CDR3 is TGTGCCAGCAGTTCCTTTGCCGAGCAGTACTTC. Its translation: CASSSFAEQYF. This rearrangement joins TRBV2 to TRBJ2-7; D is uncertain. V lost 5 bases to trimming and J lost 6 bases, with 8 bases between them. CDR1 is SNHLY, CDR2 FYNNEI, per germline. The CDR3 has 11 residues.

This clonotype has a handful of counts. The chain carries TRBV7-3 and TRBJ2-5, with a tentative D call TRBD1 (6 bases). The CDR3 contains 14 residues. V lost 0 bases to trimming and J lost 6 bases, with 11 bases between them. CDR1 SGHTA and CDR2 FQGTGA come from the germline V gene. The CDR3 spells CASSLTAGVKTQYF. The DNA for the CDR3 is TGTGCCAGCAGCTTAACGGCAGGGGTAAAGACCCAGTACTTC.

The CDR3 region is CATGDSVAVNTGELFF. CDR3 nucleotide sequence: TGTGCTACCGGGGATAGCGTAGCGGTGAACACCGGGGAGCTGTTTTTT. The chain combines TRBV7-7 with TRBJ2-2; possibly TRBD2 for D (6 bases). The CDR3 covers 16 residues. Looked up from germline, CDR1 is SSHAT and CDR2 is FNYEAQ (reference sequence).

There are many counts of this clonotype. The gene calls are TRBV7-9 and TRBJ1-2; possible D gene TRBD1, 5 bases. This CDR3 region has 13 residues. V was clipped by 8 bases and J by 4 bases, with 14 bases between them. Per the germline V gene, CDR1 is SEHNR and CDR2 is FQNEAQ (reference sequence). The CDR3 protein is CASGSTGSYGYTF. DNA of the CDR3: TGTGCCAGCGGATCCACAGGTTCCTATGGCTACACCTTC.